One and the same sample provided the 25 T cell receptor beta chains below, sequenced in a study of T cell responses to AZD1222 COVID-19 vaccine. TCRdb's table, derived via immunoSEQ multiplex PCR, lists solely in-frame clones and lacks some. The sample has some 55,000 clones, nearly 90% seen once. Material: peripheral blood, obtained on day 0 of AZD1222 vaccination. The receptors were gathered from an adult in good health.

The rearrangement links TRBV7-2 to TRBJ1-4; D unclear. The CDR3 covers 13 residues. Germline loops: CDR1 SGHTA, CDR2 FQGNSA. V was cut by 0 bases and J by 4 bases, with 3 bases left in between. This chain's CDR3 is CASSLAYNEKLFF. In nucleotides, the CDR3 is TGTGCCAGCAGCTTAGCGTATAATGAAAAACTGTTTTTT.

The chain joins TRBV4-3 to TRBJ1-4; TRBD1 agrees at 8 bases. Germline V gene data show CDR1 as LGHNA and CDR2 as YSLEER. The V gene end was trimmed by 0 bases and the J gene end by 5 bases; junction bases not matched to a gene: 5. The CDR3 has 16 residues. The CDR3 sequence is CASSQDGTGGNEKLFF. In DNA form, the CDR3 reads TGCGCCAGCAGCCAAGATGGGACAGGCGGAAATGAAAAACTGTTTTTT.

The chain combines TRBV5-4 with TRBJ1-6; no reliable D call. The CDR3 loop spans 13 amino acids. The ends were cut back, 4 bases at V and 11 bases at J, with 13 bases in the middle. Germline V CDR1 and CDR2: SGHNT, YYREEE (reference sequence). DNA for the CDR3: TGTGCCAGCAGCCCACCGGGAGGGACACCCCTCCACTTT. Its protein is CASSPPGGTPLHF. Supplemented by reference TRBV5-4 and TRBJ1-6, the full variable domain reads ETGVTQSPTHLIKTRGQQVTLRCSSQSGHNTVSWYQQALGQGPQFIFQYYREEENGRGNFPPRFSGLQFPNYSSELNVNALELDDSALYLCASSPPGGTPLHFGNGTRLTVT.

The chain recombines TRBV13 with TRBJ2-1, with 9 bases that match TRBD2. This CDR3 spans 17 amino acids. J gave up 7 bases and V 5 bases, and 15 bases lay outside the gene matches. CDR1 is PRHDT and CDR2 is FYEKMQ in the germline V gene (reference sequence). The CDR3 loop reads CASSPPGASGVRNEQFF. The CDR3 nucleotides read TGTGCCAGCAGCCCACCGGGAGCTAGCGGGGTCCGGAATGAGCAGTTCTTC.

The chain is built from TRBV2 and TRBJ1-5; the D gene is possibly TRBD1 (6 bases). This CDR3 is built from 14 residues. The germline V gene encodes CDR1 SNHLY and CDR2 FYNNEI. V was shortened by 6 bases and J by 6 bases, with 15 bases between the two germline ends. The CDR3 loop is CASRGGQGTQPQHF. For the CDR3, the DNA is TGTGCCAGCAGGGGCGGCCAGGGGACTCAGCCCCAGCATTTT.

The V and J genes are TRBV16 and TRBJ2-1; 8 nucleotides match TRBD2. Trimming took 1 base from V and 6 from J; bases not matched to a gene: 5. Germline CDR1 is KGHSY and CDR2 is FQNENV. CDR3 length: 15 amino acids. CDR3 nucleotides: TGTGCCAGCAGCCAATTTCGGCTAGCGGGCAATGAGCAGTTCTTC. Translating it yields CASSQFRLAGNEQFF.

The rearrangement uses TRBV7-2 and TRBJ2-7; possible D gene TRBD2, 6 bases. The CDR3 runs 14 residues. The V end lost 1 base, the J end lost 2 bases, and 9 bases lay between the germline ends. The germline gives CDR1 SGHTA, CDR2 FQGNSA. The CDR3 bases are TGTGCCAGCAGCTTAGGGTGGACTACCTACGAGCAGTACTTC. Translating it yields CASSLGWTTYEQYF. The full variable domain, completed using reference TRBV7-2 and TRBJ2-7, is GAGVSQSPSNKVTEKGKDVELRCDPISGHTALYWYRQSLGQGLEFLIYFQGNSAPDKSGLPSDRFSAERTGGSVSTLTIQRTQQEDSAVYLCASSLGWTTYEQYFGPGTRLTVT.

This clone has just one count. The chain uses TRBV27 and TRBJ1-2; D might be TRBD1 (6 bases). Deletions cut 5 bases from V and 3 bases from J, with 16 bases between. CDR1 is MNHEY, CDR2 SMNVEV, per germline (reference sequence). The CDR3 has 15 amino acids. The CDR3 here is CASSPGTSGDYGYTF. The CDR3, as DNA: TGTGCCAGCAGTCCCGGGACATCAGGTGACTATGGCTACACCTTC.

CDR3 region: CASSFGPGREQYF. CDR3 bases: TGTGCCAGCAGTTTTGGGCCAGGGCGGGAGCAGTACTTC. This chain connects TRBV27 to TRBJ2-7; TRBD1 is a possible D gene (5 bases). V lost 3 bases, J lost 7 bases, and 13 bases lay in between. The CDR3 has 13 amino acids. The germline V gene has CDR1 MNHEY and CDR2 SMNVEV (reference sequence).

DNA of the CDR3: TGTGCCAGCAGCCCACTCATGACAGCGGTGAACACTGAAGCTTTCTTT. It translates to CASSPLMTAVNTEAFF. The rearrangement joins TRBV7-2 to TRBJ1-1; maybe TRBD1 (5 bases). V was pared by 5 bases and J by 0 bases, with 16 bases between. Germline-derived CDR1 and CDR2 are SGHTA and FQGNSA. CDR3 length: 16 residues.

This chain uses TRBV18 with TRBJ1-1; a possible D gene is TRBD1 (5 bases). The germline gives CDR1 KGHSH, CDR2 LQKENI. The CDR3 runs 15 residues. With 3 bases removed from V and 10 bases from J, the gap between germline ends came to 21 bases. CDR3 coding DNA: TGTGCCAGCTCACCCCCCGCGGAAGGGGTTGAGGGAGCTTTCTTT. Residues: CASSPPAEGVEGAFF.

V and J are TRBV7-2 and TRBJ1-6, with D perhaps matching TRBD1 (6 bases). The CDR3 loop spans 15 amino acids. Looked up from germline, CDR1 is SGHTA and CDR2 is FQGNSA. Between the trimmed V and J ends, which lost 0 bases and 11 bases, there was a span of 14 bases. DNA of the CDR3: TGTGCCAGCAGCTTAGCGCGGCAGGGGTTGCCACCCCTCCACTTT. The encoded protein is CASSLARQGLPPLHF.

This chain joins TRBV7-3 and TRBJ2-7; D remains ambiguous. Germline V CDR1 and CDR2: SGHTA, FQGTGA. This CDR3 is 15 amino acids long. The V end was cut by 5 bases, the J end by 2 bases, with 16 bases between. The CDR3 bases are TGTGCCAGCAGCCGTTATGCGGACCCAACCTACGAGCAGTACTTC. It codes for CASSRYADPTYEQYF.

The chain has TRBV7-9 and TRBJ2-5; D is ambiguous. Germline CDR1 is SEHNR and CDR2 is FQNEAQ (reference sequence). Trimming left V 0 bases short and J 1 base short, with 9 bases between. The CDR3 totals 15 residues. The CDR3 sequence: CASSLASTGQETQYF. The CDR3 nucleotides read TGTGCCAGCAGCTTAGCGTCGACCGGCCAAGAGACCCAGTACTTC.

This chain connects TRBV30 to TRBJ1-1; D not resolved. CDR3 size: 14 residues. V shed 0 bases and J shed 0 bases, with 8 bases lying between them. Germline loops: CDR1 GTSNPN, CDR2 SVGIG (reference sequence). The CDR3 loop is CAWSVPGLNTEAFF. CDR3 bases: TGTGCCTGGAGTGTCCCGGGATTGAACACTGAAGCTTTCTTT.

The chain couples TRBV19 to TRBJ1-5; 7 bases are a match to TRBD1. V lost 2 bases to trimming and J lost 4 bases; unmatched junction nucleotides: 23. This CDR3 region has 21 residues. Germline V gene lookup returns CDR1 LNHDA and CDR2 SQIVND (reference sequence). DNA for the CDR3: TGTGCCAGTAGTATATCCCCCAACCGCCCCCGCCGGGACAGCGCAAATCAGCCCCAGCATTTT. It specifies CASSISPNRPRRDSANQPQHF.

V is TRBV9 and J is TRBJ1-3; D is unresolved. Germline V gene sequence: CDR1 SGDLS, CDR2 YYNGEE. The CDR3 has 15 residues. V dropped 2 bases and J dropped 3 bases, with 12 bases sitting between them. The CDR3 spells CASSVSSEFGNTIYF. CDR3 DNA sequence: TGTGCCAGCAGCGTCAGTAGTGAGTTTGGAAACACCATATATTTT. The complete variable domain, with remaining parts taken from reference TRBV9 and TRBJ1-3, reads DSGVTQTPKHLITATGQRVTLRCSPRSGDLSVYWYQQSLDQGLQFLIQYYNGEERAKGNILERFSAQQFPDLHSELNLSSLELGDSALYFCASSVSSEFGNTIYFGEGSWLTVV.

The chain links TRBV7-3 to TRBJ2-1; D is unresolved. Germline V gene lookup returns CDR1 SGHTA and CDR2 FQGTGA. Trimming pared 2 bases from V and 4 bases from J, leaving 6 bases between. This CDR3 spans 13 amino acids. CDR3 DNA sequence: TGTGCCAGCAGCTTAGTACAGTACAATGAGCAGTTCTTC. Translated: CASSLVQYNEQFF.

The rearrangement joins TRBV24-1 to TRBJ2-1, with 7 positions matching TRBD1. This CDR3 is built from 16 residues. Per the germline V gene, CDR1 is KGHDR and CDR2 is SFDVKD. V lost 1 base and J lost 6; bases outside the gene matches: 8. For the CDR3, the DNA is TGTGCCACCAGTGATTTCCGGGACAGAGGTACCAATGAGCAGTTCTTC. As protein: CATSDFRDRGTNEQFF.

The CDR3 protein is CASSLSSDTQYF. The CDR3, as DNA: TGTGCCAGCAGTTTAAGTTCAGATACGCAGTATTTT. The genes are TRBV12-3 or TRBV12-4 and TRBJ2-3, with unresolved D. This CDR3 is built from 12 residues. V lost 2 bases to trimming and J lost 4 bases, with 4 bases between them.

The chain links TRBV11-2 to TRBJ1-4; D gene ambiguous. Trimming shortened V by 6 bases and J by 8 bases, and 10 bases separated the two germline ends. This CDR3 has 12 amino acids. CDR1 and CDR2 (germline): SGHAT, FQNNGV. The DNA for the CDR3 is TGTGCCAGCAGTCATTCGGGGGAAAAACTGTTTTTT. This translates into CASSHSGEKLFF.

This chain links TRBV28 with TRBJ2-3; 7 positions match TRBD2. Germline V gene sequence: CDR1 MDHEN, CDR2 SYDVKM. V gave up 3 bases and J gave up 0 bases; unmatched junction bases: 6. The CDR3 is 16 residues long. In DNA, the CDR3 is TGTGCCAGCAGTTTCTGGGAGGGGAGAAGCACAGATACGCAGTATTTT. This translates into CASSFWEGRSTDTQYF.

A single count supports this clone. This chain joins TRBV19 and TRBJ1-2; 8 positions agree with TRBD1. Germline-derived CDR1 and CDR2 are LNHDA and SQIVND (reference sequence). The CDR3 covers 18 residues. J was trimmed by 3 bases and V by 5 bases; bases with no gene match: 17. CDR3 bases: TGTGCCAGTAGTCCCCTAGCCTCTCAGGGGGCCTCAGACTATGGCTACACCTTC. This translates into CASSPLASQGASDYGYTF.

The CDR3 DNA follows: TGTGCCAGCAGCCCCCGCAGTGGTAGCGGCTACACCTTC. Translation gives CASSPRSGSGYTF. This chain links TRBV27 with TRBJ1-2; no firm D call. The V end lost 6 bases, the J end lost 8 bases, and 16 bases lay between the germline ends. The germline gives CDR1 MNHEY, CDR2 SMNVEV (reference sequence). CDR3 length: 13 residues.

The chain joins TRBV6-6 to TRBJ2-7, with 8 bases identical to TRBD1. Losses at the gene ends were 8 bases for V and 1 base for J; bases not matched to a gene: 7. Per germline, CDR1 MNHNY and CDR2 SVGAGI (reference sequence). This CDR3 contains 14 residues. The CDR3 region is CASGDGQGSYEQYF. The CDR3 DNA follows: TGTGCCAGCGGGGACGGACAGGGTTCCTACGAGCAGTACTTC.